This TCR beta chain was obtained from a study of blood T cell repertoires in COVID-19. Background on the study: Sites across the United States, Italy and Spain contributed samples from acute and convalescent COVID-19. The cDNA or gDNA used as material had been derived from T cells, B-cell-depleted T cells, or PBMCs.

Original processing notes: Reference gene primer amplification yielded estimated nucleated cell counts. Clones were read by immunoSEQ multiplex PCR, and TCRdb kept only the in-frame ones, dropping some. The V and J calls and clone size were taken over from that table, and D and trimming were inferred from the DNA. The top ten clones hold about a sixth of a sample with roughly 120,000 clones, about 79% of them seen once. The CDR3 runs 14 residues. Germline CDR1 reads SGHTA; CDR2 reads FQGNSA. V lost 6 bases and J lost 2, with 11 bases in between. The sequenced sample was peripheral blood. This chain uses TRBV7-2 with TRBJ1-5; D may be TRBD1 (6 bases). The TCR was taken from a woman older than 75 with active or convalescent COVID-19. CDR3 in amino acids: CASSYNRGNQPQHF. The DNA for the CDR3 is TGTGCCAGCAGTTATAACAGGGGCAATCAGCCCCAGCATTTT. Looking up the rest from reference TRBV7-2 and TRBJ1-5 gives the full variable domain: GAGVSQSPSNKVTEKGKDVELRCDPISGHTALYWYRQSLGQGLEFLIYFQGNSAPDKSGLPSDRFSAERTGGSVSTLTIQRTQQEDSAVYLCASSYNRGNQPQHFGDGTRLSIL.